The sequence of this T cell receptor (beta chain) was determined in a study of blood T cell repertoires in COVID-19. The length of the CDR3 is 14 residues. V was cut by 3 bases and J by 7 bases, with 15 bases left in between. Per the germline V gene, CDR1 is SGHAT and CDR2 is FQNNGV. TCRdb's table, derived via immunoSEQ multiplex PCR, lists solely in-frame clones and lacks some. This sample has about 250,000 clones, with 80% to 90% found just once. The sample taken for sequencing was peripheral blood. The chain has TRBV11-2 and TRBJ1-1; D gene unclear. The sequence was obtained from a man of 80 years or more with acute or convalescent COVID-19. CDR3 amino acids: CASSFEQPVGEAFF. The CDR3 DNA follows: TGTGCCAGCAGCTTTGAACAGCCAGTGGGTGAAGCTTTCTTT.